The clone carrying this T cell receptor (beta chain) was recorded many times. Its matching antigen is unknown. The time point denotes: persistent/refractory GD, antithyroid drugs over 5 years with positive TRAb. With RNA extracted from PBMCs as input, the TCR library was made. These data come from a study of regulatory T cells in long-lasting Graves disease. Construction of the TCR beta libraries employed iRepertoire HTBI primers in conjunction with Arm-PCR of CDR3 regions. Using its own MiXCR run on the multiplex PCR reads, TCRdb lists one record per CDR3 protein. This repertoire shows under 500,000 distinct CDR3 sequences, less than 25% found once; its top ten account for about 7.8%. Notes on the study in general: Sharing of public clonotypes was greater in persistent patients (about 3,000) than in new patients (around 880). When disease was persistent, TRBV28, TRBJ1-2 and TRBJ2-5 were the favored segments.

CDR1 and CDR2 (germline): MNHNS, SASEGT. Trimming removed 6 bases from V and 0 bases from J, with 14 bases in between. CDR3 length equals 15 residues. The sequence derives from a female donor with Graves disease. The sequenced sample was peripheral blood mononuclear cells (PBMCs), obtained when the disease was refractory, from a patient treated with antithyroid drugs. The chain carries TRBV6-1 and TRBJ1-2; D is undetermined. The CDR3 sequence is CASSDQESSNYGYTF. In DNA form, the CDR3 reads TGTGCCAGCAGCGATCAGGAGTCCTCTAACTATGGCTACACCTTC.